The 19 T cell receptor beta chains in this list originate from one sample, sequenced in a study of T cell responses to AZD1222 COVID-19 vaccine. Libraries were prepared by immunoSEQ multiplex PCR; TCRdb keeps only in-frame clonotypes and omits some of them. This repertoire shows 100,000 to 140,000 clones, around 90% found once; its top ten account for around 5%. The input for sequencing was peripheral blood, taken 28 days after the second AZD1222 dose. The source of these receptors is an adult who received the AZD1222 COVID-19 vaccine.

The chain links TRBV6-2 or TRBV6-3 to TRBJ2-1; 9 nucleotides align to TRBD1. Germline-derived CDR1 and CDR2 are MNHEY and SVGEGT. This CDR3 contains 14 residues. V was clipped by 3 bases and J by 8 bases; unmatched bases: 5. DNA for the CDR3: TGTGCCAGCAGTTATCAGGGGACAGGGTATGAGCAGTTCTTC. Its protein is CASSYQGTGYEQFF.

This chain joins TRBV30 and TRBJ2-7; D is unclear. V shed 1 base and J shed 4 bases, with 5 bases lying between them. CDR3 length: 11 residues. Germline loops: CDR1 GTSNPN, CDR2 SVGIG (reference sequence). This CDR3 is CAWSGVYEQYF. In DNA form, the CDR3 reads TGTGCCTGGAGTGGGGTGTACGAGCAGTACTTC.

The rearrangement links TRBV21-1 to TRBJ1-1. TRBV21-1 is designated a pseudogene. The CDR3 consists of 18 residues. CDR3 DNA sequence: TGTGCCAGCAGCAAAGGAGAGGTAAAGGGGAGGGTGAACACTGAAGCTTTCTTT. Amino acids: CASSKGEVKGRVNTEAFF.

The V and J genes are TRBV10-3 and TRBJ2-7; 10 nucleotides match TRBD1. The ends lost 2 bases at V and 1 base at J; junction bases unmatched: 5. This CDR3 comprises 16 residues. CDR1 ENHRY and CDR2 SYGVKD come from the germline V gene. This CDR3 reads CAISEVRTGGSYEQYF. Written as DNA, the CDR3 is TGTGCCATCAGTGAGGTTCGGACAGGGGGTTCCTACGAGCAGTACTTC.

The sample holds one count of this clone. V gene TRBV2 combines with J gene TRBJ1-1, with D maybe TRBD1 (6 bases). V lost 3 bases, J lost 1 base, and 12 bases lay in between. CDR1 is SNHLY and CDR2 is FYNNEI in the germline V gene. The CDR3 contains 15 residues. In nucleotides, the CDR3 is TGTGCCAGCAGTGATTCGGGGGCGTGGAACACTGAAGCTTTCTTT. As protein: CASSDSGAWNTEAFF.

This clone is a singleton in its sample. The chain has TRBV7-9 and TRBJ2-1; 10 nucleotides agree with TRBD1. Germline V lookup: CDR1 SEHNR, CDR2 FQNEAQ (reference sequence). V was pared by 2 bases and J by 5 bases, with 12 bases of the junction left unmatched. CDR3 length: 18 residues. CDR3 sequence reads: CASSLSPGTGALDNEQFF. CDR3 DNA sequence: TGTGCCAGCAGCTTATCTCCCGGGACAGGGGCGTTAGACAATGAGCAGTTCTTC.

The chain employs TRBV5-1 and TRBJ2-2; D may be TRBD1 (6 bases). Germline CDR1 SGHRS, CDR2 YFSETQ. The CDR3 consists of 15 residues. V gave up 4 bases and J gave up 4 bases, with 14 bases separating them. CDR3 amino acids: CASSLSGERTGELFF. The CDR3 region has the DNA TGCGCCAGCAGCCTCTCAGGGGAACGCACCGGGGAGCTGTTTTTT.

This chain connects TRBV7-8 to TRBJ2-3; TRBD2 matches 11 bases. In germline, CDR1 is SGHVS, CDR2 FQNEAQ. J lost 2 bases, V lost 3 bases, and 10 bases had no gene match. The CDR3 consists of 18 residues. CDR3 DNA sequence: TGTGCCAGCAGCTTCACTAGCGGGGGACCCCAGTCCACAGATACGCAGTATTTT. It codes for CASSFTSGGPQSTDTQYF.

The V call is TRBV19, the J call TRBJ1-2; the match to TRBD1 covers 8 bases. This CDR3 is 13 amino acids long. The junction had 6 bases not matched to a gene; V was cut back by 8 bases and J by 4 bases. Germline CDR1 and CDR2: LNHDA and SQIVND (reference sequence). For the CDR3, the DNA is TGTGCCAGTGCGGTCGGACAGGGCTATGGCTACACCTTC. This sequence encodes CASAVGQGYGYTF.

This clone was counted between two and nine times. The gene calls are TRBV7-9 and TRBJ2-3; a weak D match, TRBD1 (5 bases). The germline V gene has CDR1 SEHNR and CDR2 FQNEAQ (reference sequence). The CDR3 contains 17 residues. V was clipped by 5 bases and J by 0 bases, with 18 bases between them. In DNA form, the CDR3 reads TGTGCCAGCAGCAGTACAATCGGACACCCTAGCACAGATACGCAGTATTTT. It translates to CASSSTIGHPSTDTQYF.

The rearrangement joins TRBV28 to TRBJ1-5; 8 nucleotides line up with TRBD1. Germline CDR1 is MDHEN and CDR2 is SYDVKM. CDR3 length: 15 residues. V lost 3 bases and J lost 11; bases outside the gene matches: 12. The CDR3 DNA is TGTGCCAGCAGTTTGGGTCTGTCAGGGGGCGAGGCCCAGCATTTT. It specifies CASSLGLSGGEAQHF. The full variable domain, in which reference TRBV28 and TRBJ1-5 provide the parts outside the CDR3, is DVKVTQSSRYLVKRTGEKVFLECVQDMDHENMFWYRQDPGLGLRLIYFSYDVKMKEKGDIPEGYSVSREKKERFSLILESASTNQTSMYLCASSLGLSGGEAQHFGDGTRLSIL.

This chain joins TRBV24-1 and TRBJ1-2; D unresolved. V was shortened by 5 bases and J by 7 bases, with 10 bases between the two germline ends. Germline loops: CDR1 KGHDR, CDR2 SFDVKD. The CDR3 sequence is 12 residues long. The CDR3 sequence: CATSGLSGGYTF. The CDR3 coding sequence is TGTGCCACCAGTGGCCTGTCCGGTGGCTACACCTTC.

The chain couples TRBV19 to TRBJ2-7; the match to TRBD1 covers 9 bases. The germline CDR1 and CDR2 sequences are LNHDA and SQIVND (reference sequence). V was clipped by 6 bases and J by 3 bases; unmatched bases: 6. This CDR3 spans 14 amino acids. CDR3 DNA sequence: TGTGCCAGTAGAGGACAGGGGACCCACTACGAGCAGTACTTC. The encoded protein is CASRGQGTHYEQYF.

The CDR3 loop is CASRSMGGQETQYF. For the CDR3, the DNA is TGTGCCAGCAGATCCATGGGGGGGCAAGAGACCCAGTACTTC. The chain employs TRBV6-5 and TRBJ2-5, with 7 bases identical to TRBD2. This CDR3 contains 14 residues. Germline CDR1 and CDR2: MNHEY and SVGAGI. Trimming cost V 6 bases and J 2 bases; bases outside gene matches: 6.

The chain recombines TRBV7-9 with TRBJ2-5; tentatively, D is TRBD1 (6 bases). Germline-derived CDR1 and CDR2 are SEHNR and FQNEAQ (reference sequence). Trimming cost V 1 base and J 7 bases, with 13 bases left between them. This CDR3 is built from 14 residues. The DNA of the CDR3 is TGTGCCAGCAGCTTAGTGGAGGACAGAGGGACCCAGTACTTC. Translation: CASSLVEDRGTQYF.

The rearrangement uses TRBV7-8 and TRBJ1-1; D uncertain. Germline-derived CDR1 and CDR2 are SGHVS and FQNEAQ. The CDR3 contains 14 residues. The V end lost 1 base, the J end lost 2 bases, and 8 bases lay between the germline ends. The CDR3 region has the DNA TGTGCCAGCAGCTTAGTTTGGGAAAACACTGAAGCTTTCTTT. The encoded protein is CASSLVWENTEAFF. The full variable domain, its missing parts supplied by reference TRBV7-8 and TRBJ1-1, is GAGVSQSPRYKVAKRGQDVALRCDPISGHVSLFWYQQALGQGPEFLTYFQNEAQLDKSGLPSDRFFAERPEGSVSTLKIQRTQQEDSAVYLCASSLVWENTEAFFGQGTRLTVV.

The genes are TRBV5-6 and TRBJ1-6, with unresolved D. The length of the CDR3 is 16 residues. Germline loops: CDR1 SGHDT, CDR2 YYEEEE. Deletions cut 0 bases from V and 5 bases from J, with 12 bases between. The CDR3 loop reads CASSLDRRANNSPLHF. In DNA, the CDR3 is TGTGCCAGCAGCTTGGATAGGAGAGCAAATAATTCACCCCTCCACTTT.

J is TRBJ2-7 and V is TRBV6-5, with 12 positions matching TRBD2. The CDR3 length is 15 residues. Germline CDR1 reads MNHEY; CDR2 reads SVGAGI. The ends lost 2 bases at V and 3 bases at J; junction bases unmatched: 2. The CDR3 DNA reads TGTGCCAGCAGTTACCTGACTAGCGGGGGCTACGAGCAGTACTTC. This codes for CASSYLTSGGYEQYF.

The chain recombines TRBV27 with TRBJ2-7; 10 bases fit TRBD2. V dropped 7 bases and J dropped 4; count of bases not matched to a gene: 13. The CDR3 is made up of 16 amino acids. Germline CDR1 and CDR2: MNHEY and SMNVEV (reference sequence). The CDR3 DNA reads as TGTGCCAGCAACCCTCAGAGCGGGGGGGCCCTGTACGAGCAGTACTTC. It translates to CASNPQSGGALYEQYF.